The next 9 T cell receptor beta chains were all read from a single sample in a study of T cell responses to AZD1222 COVID-19 vaccine. Measured with immunoSEQ multiplex PCR; TCRdb has only the in-frame clones, and not every one. The repertoire holds 120,000 or so clones, with around 92% as singletons. The sample in question was peripheral blood, obtained on day 0 of AZD1222 vaccination. Receptors were obtained from an adult in good health.

This clone appeared a single time. The rearrangement uses TRBV4-2 and TRBJ1-6; 8 bases are a match to TRBD1. Losses at the gene ends were 1 base for V and 9 bases for J; bases not matched to a gene: 5. Germline V gene lookup returns CDR1 LGHNA and CDR2 YNFKEQ. CDR3 length equals 15 residues. The CDR3 coding sequence is TGTGCCAGCAGCCAAGCTCAGGGGGCAGGTTCACCCCTCCACTTT. Its translation: CASSQAQGAGSPLHF.

V usage is TRBV28 and J usage is TRBJ1-1; D unclear. Per germline, CDR1 MDHEN and CDR2 SYDVKM. The CDR3 spans 14 residues. Trimming left V 1 base short and J 5 bases short, with 11 bases between. CDR3 sequence (DNA): TGTGCCAGCAGTTTATTTCATCAGGAAACTGAAGCTTTCTTT. As protein: CASSLFHQETEAFF.

J is TRBJ2-3 and V is TRBV30; possible D gene TRBD1, 5 bases. V was cut by 2 bases and J by 7 bases, with 16 bases left in between. This CDR3 has 14 amino acids. Germline V gene data show CDR1 as GTSNPN and CDR2 as SVGIG (reference sequence). The CDR3 loop reads CAWSPSRGGNTQYF. For the CDR3, the DNA is TGTGCCTGGAGTCCCTCAAGGGGTGGGAATACGCAGTATTTT.

CDR3 sequence: CASSVEADTQYF. The CDR3 nucleotides are TGTGCCAGCAGCGTAGAGGCTGATACGCAGTATTTT. The chain links TRBV9 to TRBJ2-3; D is unclear. The germline CDR1 and CDR2 sequences are SGDLS and YYNGEE. This CDR3 region has 12 residues. V was trimmed by 0 bases and J by 6 bases, leaving 5 bases between them.

The chain has TRBV5-1 and TRBJ1-1; possibly TRBD1 for D (6 bases). Germline V gene data show CDR1 as SGHRS and CDR2 as YFSETQ. This CDR3 region has 16 residues. V lost 2 bases and J 0 bases, leaving 14 bases between the germline ends. The CDR3 loop reads CASSFGRGAMNTEAFF. The CDR3 coding sequence is TGCGCCAGCAGCTTCGGGCGGGGGGCAATGAACACTGAAGCTTTCTTT.

This chain joins TRBV12-3 or TRBV12-4 and TRBJ1-2; tentative D call: TRBD1 (5 bases). V was trimmed by 3 bases and J by 8 bases, leaving 13 bases between them. The CDR3 is 13 residues long. The CDR3 nucleotides are TGTGCCAGCAGTTTCATGGGGGGAAAAGGCTACACCTTC. Translated: CASSFMGGKGYTF.

The chain combines TRBV7-9 with TRBJ2-7; 9 nucleotides agree with TRBD1. The germline CDR1 and CDR2 sequences are SEHNR and FQNEAQ (reference sequence). The CDR3 extends over 15 amino acids. V dropped 4 bases and J dropped 2; count of bases not matched to a gene: 6. CDR3 sequence: CASSSQGANTYEQYF. For the CDR3, the DNA is TGTGCCAGCAGCTCACAGGGGGCTAATACCTACGAGCAGTACTTC.

The chain links TRBV10-3 to TRBJ2-2; the match to TRBD1 covers 12 bases. This CDR3 contains 17 residues. Germline assignment: CDR1 ENHRY and CDR2 SYGVKD. Unmatched junction bases numbered 7, after V lost 0 bases and J lost 8 bases. CDR3 sequence (DNA): TGTGCCATCAGTGAGTCGGGACAGGGGGCCGCATTGGGGGAGCTGTTTTTT. Amino acids: CAISESGQGAALGELFF.

This clone showed up just a few times. V gene TRBV5-4 combines with J gene TRBJ1-1; possible D gene TRBD1, 6 bases. Per the germline V gene, CDR1 is SGHNT and CDR2 is YYREEE (reference sequence). Trimming took off 3 bases at V and 1 base at J, with 22 bases between the two ends. The CDR3 has 18 amino acids. CDR3 sequence: CASSSAAGQGGGNTEAFF. CDR3 nucleotide sequence: TGTGCCAGCAGCTCGGCCGCGGGCCAGGGAGGGGGGAACACTGAAGCTTTCTTT.